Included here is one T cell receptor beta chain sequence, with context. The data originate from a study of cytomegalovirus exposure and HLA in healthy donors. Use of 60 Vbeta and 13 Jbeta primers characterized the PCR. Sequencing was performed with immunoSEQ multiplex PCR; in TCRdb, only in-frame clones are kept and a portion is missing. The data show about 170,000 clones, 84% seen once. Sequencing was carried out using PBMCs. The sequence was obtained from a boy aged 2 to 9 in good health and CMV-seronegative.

The CDR3 region has the DNA TGTGCCAGCAGCGTAGCTACGTCGGGCGAGCAGTACTTC. Protein product: CASSVATSGEQYF. The V call is TRBV9, the J call TRBJ2-7; D not resolved. The CDR3 totals 13 residues. V lost 0 bases to trimming and J lost 6 bases, with 10 bases between them. CDR1 and CDR2 (germline): SGDLS, YYNGEE.